Sequencing of this T cell receptor beta chain was carried out in a study of blood T cell repertoires in COVID-19 (dated by TCRdb to 2020 to 2021). At the level of the whole study: Samples from collaborators originated in the United States, Italy and Spain and spanned both the acute and convalescent phases of COVID-19. The material from the prospective study consisted of cDNA or gDNA derived from T cells, B-cell-depleted T cells, or PBMCs. The dataset comprised deeply sampled blood TCRbeta repertoires from subjects exposed to, actively infected with, or recovered from COVID-19. The repertoires were released in a freely available public database meant as a resource for research on the immune response to SARS-CoV-2. Samples came from the ongoing ImmuneRACE study (first 160 participants) plus 1,254 subjects from 6 global collaborators. Sample metadata almost always included a de-identified subject ID, COVID-19 status, age in years and sex. Where available, HLA class I and class II types were taken from metadata supplied by the sample provider and were not determined by assay-based typing.

The immunoSEQ Assay, a bias-controlled multiplex PCR, was used to amplify TCRbeta CDR3 regions from genomic DNA. In the authors' own workflow: Nucleated cell counts per sample were estimated from amplification of reference gene primers within the assay. To quantify the absolute abundance of each unique TCRbeta CDR3 rearrangement, sequence reads were collapsed and filtered. For each sample, productive Simpson clonality was calculated as the square root of Simpson's diversity index over productive rearrangements. Entries here come from immuneACCESS through TCRdb and include only in-frame sequences with V and J called. Some clones fail to appear in such tables; in the studies checked, an unresolved V gene covers under half of the shortfall, and the cause of the remainder is unknown. The V and J calls and the clone size are those of that table, but D and trimming were determined from the DNA. The sample includes about 24,000 clones, with 80% to 85% observed a single time. The ten largest clones capture over 8% of the sample.

Whole blood was collected in K2EDTA tubes by collaborating institutions according to the institutions' own protocols. Collaborator samples were shipped for TCRbeta analysis as frozen whole blood, isolated PBMCs, or DNA extracted from either sample type. What the study reported, not specific to this receptor: Clinical and demographic metadata were provided uncurated, with the amount varying by source and participant.

The V end gives up 3 bases and the J end 3 bases, leaving 13 bases in the junction not matched to a gene. CDR1 and CDR2 (DFQATT, SNEGSKA) derive from the germline V gene (reference sequence). The CDR3 spans 18 residues, from the cysteine through the phenylalanine. The sequence is cut down to CDR3 DNA, 54 bases in frame from base 1. Note on this clone: Its recognized antigen is unknown. Base qualities were left out, and no much larger clone turns up one base away.

Sequenced material: peripheral blood. Recombination connected TRBV20-1 to TRBJ1-4; TRBD1 fits 10 bases in the junction. This sequence originates from a human donor in a cohort sampled during active COVID-19. The CDR3 reads CSASGPDRGRVANEKLFF. The nucleotides read TGCAGTGCTAGTGGTCCGGACAGGGGGAGGGTTGCTAATGAAAAACTGTTTTTT.